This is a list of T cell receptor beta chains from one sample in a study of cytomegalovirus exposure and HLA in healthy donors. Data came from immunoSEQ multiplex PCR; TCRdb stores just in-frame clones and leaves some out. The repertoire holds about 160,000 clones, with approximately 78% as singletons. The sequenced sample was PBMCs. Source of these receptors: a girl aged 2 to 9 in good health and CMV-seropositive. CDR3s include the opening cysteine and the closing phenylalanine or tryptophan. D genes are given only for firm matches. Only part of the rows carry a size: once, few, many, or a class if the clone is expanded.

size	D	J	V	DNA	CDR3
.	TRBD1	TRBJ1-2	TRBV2	TGTGCCAGCAGTGAAGTCCAGGGGGTATGGTATGGCTACACCTTC	CASSEVQGVWYGYTF
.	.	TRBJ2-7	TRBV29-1	TGCAGCGTTGGGCAGGGCTCCTACGAGCAGTACTTC	CSVGQGSYEQYF
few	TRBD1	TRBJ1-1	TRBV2	TGTGCCAGCAGGGGGGACAGGGGGAACACTGAAGCTTTCTTT	CASRGDRGNTEAFF
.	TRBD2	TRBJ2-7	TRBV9	TGTGCCAGCAGCGATGGACTAGCGGGAGACGGATACGAGCAGTACTTC	CASSDGLAGDGYEQYF
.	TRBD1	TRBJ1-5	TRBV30	TGTGCCTGGAGGGACGGACAGGGGAGCAATCAGCCCCAGCATTTT	CAWRDGQGSNQPQHF
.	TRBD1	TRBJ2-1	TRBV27	TGTGCCAGCAGCCTGAACAGGGGAAATGAGCAGTTCTTC	CASSLNRGNEQFF
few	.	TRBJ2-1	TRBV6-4	TGTGCCAGCAGTGCGGACAGCTCCTACAATGAGCAGTTCTTC	CASSADSSYNEQFF
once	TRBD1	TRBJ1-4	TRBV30	TGTGCCTCATCCGGGACAGGGGGTGAAAAACTGTTTTTT	CASSGTGGEKLFF
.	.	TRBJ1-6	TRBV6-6	TGTGCCAGCAGTTACTCAGAGGCAGACAGGTCACCCCTCCACTTT	CASSYSEADRSPLHF
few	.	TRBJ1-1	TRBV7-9	TGTGCCAGCACGGCGCAGGGTCTGCAAGCTTTCTTT	CASTAQGLQAFF
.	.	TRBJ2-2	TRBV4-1	TGCGCCAGCAGCCAAGAAAGGAGGGCCTCGAGGGCCGGGGAGCTGTTTTTT	CASSQERRASRAGELFF
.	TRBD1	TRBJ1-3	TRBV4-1	TGCGCCAGCAGCCAGGGGGACAGCGGACGAAACACCATATATTTT	CASSQGDSGRNTIYF
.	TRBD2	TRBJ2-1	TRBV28	TGTGCCAGCCGGGGGGGGACGCTTAATGAGCAGTTCTTC	CASRGGTLNEQFF
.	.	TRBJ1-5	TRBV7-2	TGTGCCAGCAGCGAATACTGGACAGCTCAGCCCCAGCATTTT	CASSEYWTAQPQHF
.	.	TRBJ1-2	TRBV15	TGTGCCACCAGCAGAGGACCGGGGATAAACTATGGCTACACCTTC	CATSRGPGINYGYTF
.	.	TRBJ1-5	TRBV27	TGTGCCAGCAGTCCGATTGGACTAATCAATCAGCCCCAGCATTTT	CASSPIGLINQPQHF
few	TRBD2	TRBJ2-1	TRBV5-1	TGCGCCAGCAGCTTGGGGACTAGCGCGAACTACAATGAGCAGTTCTTC	CASSLGTSANYNEQFF
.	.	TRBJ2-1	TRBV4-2	TGTGCCAGCAGCATTACTAGTGAGCAGTTCTTC	CASSITSEQFF
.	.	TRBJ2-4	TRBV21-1	TGTGCCAGCAGGTACCAACTGGTGGCGTACTCCGGGGGAGCCAAAAACATTCAGTACTTC	CASRYQLVAYSGGAKNIQYF
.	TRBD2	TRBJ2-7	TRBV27	TGTGCCAGCAGTCCGTCCTCTGGGCGGGGGGCCTACGAGCAGTACTTC	CASSPSSGRGAYEQYF
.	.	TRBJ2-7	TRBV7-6	TGTGCCAGCAGCCCCCGTGGAGTCTCCTACGAGCAGTACTTC	CASSPRGVSYEQYF
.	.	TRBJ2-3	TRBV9	TGTGCCAGCAGTGGAGGGTTGGAAATCCATACGCAGTATTTT	CASSGGLEIHTQYF
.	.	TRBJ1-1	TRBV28	TGTGCCAGCAGTTTAGAAGGGGGAACTGAAGCTTTCTTT	CASSLEGGTEAFF
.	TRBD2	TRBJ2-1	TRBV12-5	TGTGCTAGTGGAACGACTAGCGGGAGGGGTAATGAGCAGTTCTTC	CASGTTSGRGNEQFF
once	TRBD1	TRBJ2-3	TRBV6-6	TGTGCCAGCAGTTGGGGGACAGGGACAGATACGCAGTATTTT	CASSWGTGTDTQYF
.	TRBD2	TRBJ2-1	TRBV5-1	TGCGCCAGCAGCTTGGGGCTAGCGGGAGATTACAATGAGCAGTTCTTC	CASSLGLAGDYNEQFF
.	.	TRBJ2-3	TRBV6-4	TGTGCCAGCAGTGACGGTCCACACACAGATACGCAGTATTTT	CASSDGPHTDTQYF
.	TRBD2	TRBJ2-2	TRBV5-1	TGCGCCAGCAGCTTGTTCGTGGGAGGGGCCGGGGAGCTGTTTTTT	CASSLFVGGAGELFF
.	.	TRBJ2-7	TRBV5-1	TGCGCCAGCAGCTTGGTAGGCGGAGACCTTACCTACGAGCAGTACTTC	CASSLVGGDLTYEQYF
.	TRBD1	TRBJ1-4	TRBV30	TGTGCCTGGAGAAGGACAGGCCTAGGAGAAAAACTGTTTTTT	CAWRRTGLGEKLFF
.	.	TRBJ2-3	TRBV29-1	TGCAGCGTTGAAAGCCCCCCAGGGACAGATACGCAGTATTTT	CSVESPPGTDTQYF
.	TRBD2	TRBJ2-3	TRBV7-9	TGTGCCAGCAGCTTTCCAAATAGCGGGAGCACACTAAGGGATACGCAGTATTTT	CASSFPNSGSTLRDTQYF
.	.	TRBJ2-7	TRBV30	TGTGCCTGGAGTATCAGTTACGAGCAGTACTTC	CAWSISYEQYF
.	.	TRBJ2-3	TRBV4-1	TGCGCCAGCAGCAGCGTACCTTCAGATACGCAGTATTTT	CASSSVPSDTQYF
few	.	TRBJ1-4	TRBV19	TGTGCCAGTAGTCCCCGGGGGGGGAATGAAAAACTGTTTTTT	CASSPRGGNEKLFF
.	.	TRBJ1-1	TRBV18	TGTGCCAGCTCACCACCAGGCGTAGCCGGGAACACTGAAGCTTTCTTT	CASSPPGVAGNTEAFF
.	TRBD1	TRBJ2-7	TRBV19	TGTGCCAGTAGTCCGAGGGACAGGGACAACGAGCAGTACTTC	CASSPRDRDNEQYF
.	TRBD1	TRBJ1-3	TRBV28	TGTGCCAGCAGTCCGACCACAGGGGTCTCTGGAAACACCATATATTTT	CASSPTTGVSGNTIYF
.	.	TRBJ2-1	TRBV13	TGTGCCAGCAGCTTAGGTGCGTCGACTAGCTCCTACAATGAGCAGTTCTTC	CASSLGASTSSYNEQFF
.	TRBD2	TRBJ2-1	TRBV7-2	TGTGCCAGCACCCATAGCGGGAGTCCCTACAATGAGCAGTTCTTC	CASTHSGSPYNEQFF
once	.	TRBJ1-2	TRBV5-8	TGTGCCAGCAGCGCTGCTCCATCTAACTATGGCTACGCCTTC	CASSAAPSNYGYAF
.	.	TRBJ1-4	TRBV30	TGTGCCTGGAGTGTGAACGGTGAAAAACTGTTTTTT	CAWSVNGEKLFF
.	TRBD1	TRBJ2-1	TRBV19	TGTGCCAGTAGTATCCGGGACAGGGGCGCCAAATTAAGCTCCTACAATGAGCAGTTCTTC	CASSIRDRGAKLSSYNEQFF
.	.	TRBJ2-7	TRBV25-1	TGTGCCAGCAGTGACGTGGACAGAGACTACGAGCAGTACTTC	CASSDVDRDYEQYF
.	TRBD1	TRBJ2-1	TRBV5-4	TGTGCCAGCAGCCCGGACAGGGGGACAAAGCAGTTCTTC	CASSPDRGTKQFF
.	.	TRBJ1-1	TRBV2	TGTGCCAGCAGTGAAATACTCCTTGGAGAACGGAATGAAGCTTTCTTT	CASSEILLGERNEAFF
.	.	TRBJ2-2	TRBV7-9	TGTGCCAGCATCCCCGCCCGGGGGGAGCTGTTTTTT	CASIPARGELFF
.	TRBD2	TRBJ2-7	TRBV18	TGTGCCAGCTCACCGAAAACTAGCGACAACTTTTACGAGCAGTACTTC	CASSPKTSDNFYEQYF